A single sample gave rise to the 8 T cell receptor beta chains below, sequenced in a study of T cell repertoires in ileal Crohn's disease. Profiled with immunoSEQ multiplex PCR; TCRdb holds only in-frame clones, not every one. Among about 14,000 clones listed, roughly 85% were seen once. Sample: ileal tissue. The receptor source for this set is an adult with Crohn's disease.

This chain uses TRBV7-9 with TRBJ2-7, with 8 bases lining up with TRBD1. Germline V gene data show CDR1 as SEHNR and CDR2 as FQNEAQ (reference sequence). CDR3 length equals 14 residues. With 5 bases clipped from V and 3 bases from J, the junction kept 6 bases outside the gene matches. The CDR3 DNA follows: TGTGCCAGCAGCCAAAGGACAGGGCACTACGAGCAGTACTTC. It is translated as CASSQRTGHYEQYF.

The J gene is TRBJ2-7, the V gene TRBV7-2, with a possible D match to TRBD2 (5 bases). With 2 bases removed from V and 5 bases from J, the gap between germline ends came to 19 bases. CDR3 length: 16 amino acids. Germline assignment: CDR1 SGHTA and CDR2 FQGNSA. CDR3 sequence: CASSLTQGRGGHEQYF. CDR3 sequence (DNA): TGTGCCAGCAGCTTAACCCAAGGCCGGGGTGGCCACGAGCAGTACTTC.

The chain is built from TRBV11-2 and TRBJ2-5; possibly TRBD2 for D (6 bases). From germline, CDR1 is SGHAT and CDR2 FQNNGV. CDR3 length: 13 residues. The V gene lost 0 bases and the J gene lost 14 bases, with 16 bases spanning the gap. CDR3 residues: CASSLDPGSTPYF. Here the CDR3 DNA reads TGTGCCAGCAGCTTAGATCCCGGGAGCACGCCCTACTTC.

This clone came up once. The chain combines TRBV11-2 with TRBJ1-2, with 7 bases fitting TRBD1. The germline V gene encodes CDR1 SGHAT and CDR2 FQNNGV. The CDR3 extends over 14 amino acids. V shed 0 bases, J shed 5 bases, and the junction held 3 bases outside the gene matches. The CDR3 DNA follows: TGTGCCAGCAGCTTAGACAGGGGGATATATGGCTACACCTTC. It codes for CASSLDRGIYGYTF.

The rearrangement uses TRBV6-5 and TRBJ2-7; maybe TRBD1 (6 bases). The V gene's germline CDR1 is MNHEY and CDR2 SVGAGI. Between the trimmed V and J ends, which lost 6 bases and 5 bases, there was a span of 14 bases. This CDR3 spans 13 amino acids. Here the CDR3 reads CASSLPGANEQYF. The CDR3 coding sequence is TGTGCCAGCAGCCTCCCAGGGGCGAACGAGCAGTACTTC.

The chain employs TRBV5-6 and TRBJ2-7; TRBD2 matches 13 bases. The CDR3 loop spans 16 amino acids. Germline values: CDR1 SGHDT, CDR2 YYEEEE. With V trimmed by 4 bases and J by 6 bases, 10 bases remained unmatched. The CDR3 spells CASSGTSGTRSFEQYF. The CDR3 DNA reads TGTGCCAGCAGCGGGACTAGCGGGACTCGCTCTTTCGAGCAGTACTTC.

The rearrangement joins TRBV9 to TRBJ1-1; D is possibly TRBD1 (6 bases). Germline loops: CDR1 SGDLS, CDR2 YYNGEE. The CDR3 spans 15 residues. The V end was cut by 5 bases, the J end by 5 bases, with 19 bases between. CDR3 residues: CASSVEGGRLTEAFF. In DNA form, the CDR3 reads TGTGCCAGCAGTGTGGAGGGGGGGCGTTTGACTGAAGCTTTCTTT.

Written as DNA, the CDR3 is TGTGCCAGCAGCTTACAGGCCAACAATGAGCAGTTCTTC. Its translation is CASSLQANNEQFF. The chain joins TRBV5-5 to TRBJ2-1; perhaps TRBD1 as D (5 bases). The CDR3 contains 13 residues. Per germline, CDR1 SGHKS and CDR2 YYEKEE (reference sequence). V shed 2 bases and J shed 5 bases, with 8 bases lying between them.